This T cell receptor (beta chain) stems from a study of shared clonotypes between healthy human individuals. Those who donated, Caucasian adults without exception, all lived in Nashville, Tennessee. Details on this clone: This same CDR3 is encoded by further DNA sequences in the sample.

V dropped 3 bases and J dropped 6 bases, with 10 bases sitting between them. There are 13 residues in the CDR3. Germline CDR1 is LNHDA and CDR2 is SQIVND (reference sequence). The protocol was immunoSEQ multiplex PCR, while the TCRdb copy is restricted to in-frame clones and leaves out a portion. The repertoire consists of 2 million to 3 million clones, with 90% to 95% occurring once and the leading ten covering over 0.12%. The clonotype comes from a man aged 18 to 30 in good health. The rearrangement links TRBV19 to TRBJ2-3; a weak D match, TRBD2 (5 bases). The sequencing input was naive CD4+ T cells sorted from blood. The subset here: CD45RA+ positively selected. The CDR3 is CASSISRGDTQYF. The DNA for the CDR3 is TGTGCCAGTAGTATTAGTAGAGGGGATACGCAGTATTTT.